Listed below are T cell receptor beta chains from one sample, sequenced in a study of circulating tumor DNA in untreated peripheral T-cell lymphoma. The method was immunoSEQ multiplex PCR; TCRdb's version includes in-frame clones alone and lacks a portion of them. Seen here are thousands of clones, about three quarters observed once, and the top ten hold approximately 15%. The source material was tumor tissue. Receptor source: a human donor with peripheral T-cell lymphoma. CDR3s include the opening cysteine and the closing phenylalanine or tryptophan. The size of a clone is reported for some rows only, either as once, few or many, or as a class for expanded clones.

size	J	V	CDR3
-	TRBJ2-7	TRBV28	CASSLTGQGAREQYF
-	TRBJ2-1	TRBV30	CAWDYYNEQFF
-	TRBJ1-1	TRBV10-2	CASKTGGNTEAFF
-	TRBJ1-4	TRBV19	CANSIRGSANEKLFF
-	TRBJ2-2	TRBV15	CATSNGQANTGELFF
once	TRBJ1-2	TRBV6-8	CASSYSMGSHYGYTF
-	TRBJ2-7	TRBV19	CASSIGTYTEQYF
-	TRBJ2-1	TRBV1	CTSSTKQGAYNEQFF
-	TRBJ2-4	TRBV19	CASSPLEGEDIQYF
-	TRBJ1-1	TRBV11-3	CASSAEAGRHAEAFF
-	TRBJ2-4	TRBV12-5	CASGLPERTSGDQDVAKNIQYF
few	TRBJ2-1	TRBV28	CASSRWGSNEQFF
-	TRBJ1-1	TRBV29-1	CSVLGQERQAFF
-	TRBJ2-2	TRBV18	CASSLTQAISNTGELFF
-	TRBJ1-5	TRBV19	CASRNRGGNQPQHF
-	TRBJ2-3	TRBV19	CASSTRQGTDTQYF
-	TRBJ1-1	TRBV29-1	CSVRGQGVGNTEAFF
-	TRBJ2-2	TRBV27	CASSPGLAGGPNTGELFF
-	TRBJ1-4	TRBV6-8	CASSYFRSSNEKLFF
-	TRBJ2-3	TRBV5-1	CASSLPHALGSTDTQYF
few	TRBJ2-7	TRBV6-8	CASSDRVGAGEQYF
-	TRBJ2-2	TRBV11-3	CASSPGQGTPGELFF
few	TRBJ2-1	TRBV11-3	CASSFTGVYNEQFF
once	TRBJ1-3	TRBV7-8	CASSLVVQSPRTGNTIYF
-	TRBJ1-1	TRBV18	CASSPGISSRVNTEAFF
-	TRBJ1-2	TRBV19	CASRESKATNYGYTF
-	TRBJ1-4	TRBV29-1	CSALATNEKLFF
-	TRBJ2-7	TRBV11-3	CASSPEGDPYEQYF
-	TRBJ1-2	TRBV19	CASWRPGSYGYTF
-	TRBJ2-7	TRBV6-7	CASSYSGTSGGYKQYF
-	TRBJ2-7	TRBV18	CASSPTGGNYEQYF
-	TRBJ1-1	TRBV30	CAWSVGPFRAFF
-	TRBJ2-7	TRBV28	CASSLRDRGWDF
-	TRBJ1-2	TRBV30	CAWSRSWVGYGYTF
-	TRBJ1-3	TRBV28	CASSLYPSSGNTIYF
-	TRBJ2-7	TRBV16	CASSRTGTGAYEQYF
medium-sized	TRBJ1-2	TRBV6-8	CASSPGGADGYTF
-	TRBJ2-5	TRBV15	CASSLGGKPQETQYF
once	TRBJ1-3	TRBV28	CASTTGSSGNTIYF
few	TRBJ2-1	TRBV19	CASSIGGEQFF
-	TRBJ2-1	TRBV18	CASSPQLGGPYNEQFF
-	TRBJ2-1	TRBV19	CASTTLYNEQFF
-	TRBJ1-5	TRBV23-1	CASSQGYQPSQVADPPPNQPQHF
-	TRBJ2-4	TRBV12-2	CASRFLICGEYIQYF
few	TRBJ1-4	TRBV23-1	CASSLGVGEKLFF
-	TRBJ2-2	TRBV1	CASSQTGQGFAGELFF
-	TRBJ1-1	TRBV18	CASSTGVGYTEAFF
-	TRBJ2-1	TRBV9	CASSVESGDRTNEQFF
-	TRBJ2-1	TRBV14	CASSQDQGISEQFF
-	TRBJ1-1	TRBV6-8	CASSYSIWGLGAFF
-	TRBJ2-7	TRBV14	CASSQGTGTYEQYF
-	TRBJ1-1	TRBV7-6	CASTLRLGVRAEAFF
few	TRBJ1-5	TRBV19	CASSRRDRGRNQPQHF
-	TRBJ1-1	TRBV19	CASSPWAVKNTEAFF
-	TRBJ2-5	TRBV5-1	CASSLAGGLETQYF
-	TRBJ2-7	TRBV11-3	CASSLNEGADEQYF
once	TRBJ1-5	TRBV29-1	CSVPPGQGVGQPQHF
-	TRBJ2-7	TRBV5-1	CASSLMARGSEQYF
-	TRBJ2-7	TRBV18	CASSPDRVTYEQYF
-	TRBJ2-1	TRBV30	CAWSVHNEQFF